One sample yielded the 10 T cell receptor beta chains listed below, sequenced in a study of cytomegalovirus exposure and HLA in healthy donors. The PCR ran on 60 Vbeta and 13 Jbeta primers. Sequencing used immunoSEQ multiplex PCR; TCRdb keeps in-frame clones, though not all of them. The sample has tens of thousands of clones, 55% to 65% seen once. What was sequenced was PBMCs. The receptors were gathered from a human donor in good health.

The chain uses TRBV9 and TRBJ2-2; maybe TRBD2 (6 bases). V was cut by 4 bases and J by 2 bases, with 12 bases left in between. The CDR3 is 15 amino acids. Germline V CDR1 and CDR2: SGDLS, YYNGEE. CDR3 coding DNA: TGTGCCAGCAGCAACAGGACTATAAACACCGGGGAGCTGTTTTTT. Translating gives CASSNRTINTGELFF.

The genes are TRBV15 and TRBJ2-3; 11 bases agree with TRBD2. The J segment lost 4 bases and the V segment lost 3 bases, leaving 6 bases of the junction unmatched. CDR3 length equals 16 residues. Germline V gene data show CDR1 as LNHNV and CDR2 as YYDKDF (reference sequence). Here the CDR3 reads CATSSLLAGGPDTQYF. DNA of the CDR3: TGTGCCACCAGCAGTCTCCTAGCGGGGGGACCAGATACGCAGTATTTT.

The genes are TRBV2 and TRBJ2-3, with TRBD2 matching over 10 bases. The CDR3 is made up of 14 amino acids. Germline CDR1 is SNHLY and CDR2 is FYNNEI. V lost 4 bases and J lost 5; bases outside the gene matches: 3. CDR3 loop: CASSGLAGGDTQYF. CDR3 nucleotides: TGTGCCAGCAGTGGTTTAGCGGGGGGAGATACGCAGTATTTT.

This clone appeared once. The DNA of the CDR3 is TGTGCCAGCAGTCGGCCGGGACTGTCTAATTCACCCCTCCACTTT. Translating it yields CASSRPGLSNSPLHF. The chain couples TRBV6-5 to TRBJ1-6; the D gene is possibly TRBD1 (5 bases). CDR3 length equals 15 residues. Trimming took off 5 bases at V and 6 bases at J, with 14 bases between the two ends. CDR1 and CDR2 (germline): MNHEY, SVGAGI.

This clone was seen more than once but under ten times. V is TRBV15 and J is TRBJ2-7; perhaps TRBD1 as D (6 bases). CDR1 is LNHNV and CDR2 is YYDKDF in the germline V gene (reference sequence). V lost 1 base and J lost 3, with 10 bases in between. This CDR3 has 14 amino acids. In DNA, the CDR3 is TGTGCCACCAGCAGAGGGGGACACGACTACGAGCAGTACTTC. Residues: CATSRGGHDYEQYF.

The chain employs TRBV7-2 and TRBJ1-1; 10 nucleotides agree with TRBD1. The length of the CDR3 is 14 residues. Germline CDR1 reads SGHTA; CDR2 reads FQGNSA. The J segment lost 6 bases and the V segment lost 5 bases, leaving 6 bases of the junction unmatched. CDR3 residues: CASSPDRGWAEAFF. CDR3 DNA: TGTGCCAGCAGCCCGGACAGGGGGTGGGCTGAAGCTTTCTTT.

CDR3 in DNA: TGCGCCAGCAGCGGGACAGGCTCCTATGGCTACACCTTC. Protein sequence: CASSGTGSYGYTF. The genes are TRBV5-1 and TRBJ1-2, with 8 bases matching TRBD1. The junction had 3 bases not matched to a gene; V was cut back by 4 bases and J by 4 bases. This CDR3 is built from 13 residues. Germline-derived CDR1 and CDR2 are SGHRS and YFSETQ.

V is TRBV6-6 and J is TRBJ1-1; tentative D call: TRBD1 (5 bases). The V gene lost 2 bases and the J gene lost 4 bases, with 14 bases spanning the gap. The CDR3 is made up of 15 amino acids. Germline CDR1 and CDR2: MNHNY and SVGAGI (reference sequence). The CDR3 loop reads CASSYGTRQFTEAFF. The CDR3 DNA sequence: TGTGCCAGCAGTTACGGTACGAGACAGTTCACTGAAGCTTTCTTT.

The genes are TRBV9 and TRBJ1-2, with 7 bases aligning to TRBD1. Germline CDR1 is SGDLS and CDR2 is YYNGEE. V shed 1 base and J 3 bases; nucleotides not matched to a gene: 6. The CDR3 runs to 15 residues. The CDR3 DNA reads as TGTGCCAGCAGCGTACTGGCCAGGGGGGACTATGGCTACACCTTC. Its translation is CASSVLARGDYGYTF.

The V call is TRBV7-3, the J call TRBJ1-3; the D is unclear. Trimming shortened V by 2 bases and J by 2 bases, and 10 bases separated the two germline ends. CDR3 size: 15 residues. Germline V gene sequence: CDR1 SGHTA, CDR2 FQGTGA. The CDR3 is CASSLGGSTGNTIYF. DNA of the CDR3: TGTGCCAGCAGCTTAGGCGGCAGTACTGGAAACACCATATATTTT.